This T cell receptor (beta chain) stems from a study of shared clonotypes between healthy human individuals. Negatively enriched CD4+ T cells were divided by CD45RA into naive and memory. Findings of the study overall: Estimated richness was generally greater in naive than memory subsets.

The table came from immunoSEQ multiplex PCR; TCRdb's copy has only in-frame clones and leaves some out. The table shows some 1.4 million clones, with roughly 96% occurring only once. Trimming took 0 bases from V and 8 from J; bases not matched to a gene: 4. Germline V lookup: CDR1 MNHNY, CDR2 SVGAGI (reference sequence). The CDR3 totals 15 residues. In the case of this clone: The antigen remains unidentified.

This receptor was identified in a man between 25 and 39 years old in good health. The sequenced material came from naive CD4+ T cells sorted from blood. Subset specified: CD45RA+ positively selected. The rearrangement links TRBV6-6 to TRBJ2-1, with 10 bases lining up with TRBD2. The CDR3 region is CASSYSSGRRDEQFF. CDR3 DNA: TGTGCCAGCAGTTACTCTAGCGGGAGGAGGGATGAGCAGTTCTTC.